Below, 29 T cell receptor beta chains from the same sample are listed, as sequenced in a study of cytomegalovirus exposure and HLA in healthy donors. The study ran its PCR with 60 Vbeta and 13 Jbeta primers. Method: immunoSEQ multiplex PCR; TCRdb's copy keeps in-frame clones and lacks some. This sample carries around 50,000 clones, with about a sixth going to the ten biggest clones. The sequencing input was PBMCs. Source of these receptors: a male donor in good health and CMV-seronegative.

V and J are TRBV9 and TRBJ2-3; TRBD2 agrees at 14 bases. CDR3 length: 16 residues. The V and J ends lost 4 bases and 5 bases, in that order; junction bases with no gene match: 6. Germline V CDR1 and CDR2: SGDLS, YYNGEE. The CDR3 region is CASSQTSGGAIDTQYF. In nucleotides, the CDR3 is TGTGCCAGCAGCCAGACTAGCGGGGGGGCCATAGATACGCAGTATTTT.

The chain links TRBV30 to TRBJ1-1; no definite D call. This CDR3 has 11 amino acids. The germline V gene has CDR1 GTSNPN and CDR2 SVGIG (reference sequence). Between the trimmed V and J ends, which lost 3 bases and 5 bases, there was a span of 7 bases. The CDR3 DNA reads as TGTGCCTGGAGCGGGGAAACTGAAGCTTTCTTT. Amino acids: CAWSGETEAFF. Full variable domain (rest looked up from reference TRBV30 and TRBJ1-1): SQTIHQWPATLVQPVGSPLSLECTVEGTSNPNLYWYRQAAGRGLQLLFYSVGIGQISSEVPQNLSASRPQDRQFILSSKKLLLSDSGFYLCAWSGETEAFFGQGTRLTVV.

The V call is TRBV11-2, the J call TRBJ1-3, with D possibly matching TRBD1 (5 bases). V was shortened by 5 bases and J by 4 bases, with 15 bases between the two germline ends. CDR3 length: 15 amino acids. Germline values: CDR1 SGHAT, CDR2 FQNNGV. CDR3 loop: CASSPWRGIGNTIYF. The CDR3 coding sequence is TGTGCCAGCAGCCCATGGCGGGGGATCGGAAACACCATATATTTT. The whole variable domain, filled in from reference TRBV11-2 and TRBJ1-3, reads EAGVAQSPRYKIIEKRQSVAFWCNPISGHATLYWYQQILGQGPKLLIQFQNNGVVDDSQLPKDRFSAERLKGVDSTLKIQPAKLEDSAVYLCASSPWRGIGNTIYFGEGSWLTVV.

CDR3 region: CASSQLTGSYGYTF. CDR3 bases: TGCGCCAGCAGCCAATTGACAGGGAGCTATGGCTACACCTTC. This chain connects TRBV4-1 to TRBJ1-2; TRBD1 aligns across 7 bases. Germline V gene lookup returns CDR1 MGHRA and CDR2 YSYEKL. This CDR3 has 14 amino acids. V shed 2 bases and J 4 bases; nucleotides not matched to a gene: 4.

The chain links TRBV19 to TRBJ2-1; D is undetermined. The germline V and J ends were trimmed by 3 bases and 3 bases, with 6 bases remaining between them. This CDR3 is 13 amino acids long. Per the germline V gene, CDR1 is LNHDA and CDR2 is SQIVND (reference sequence). DNA of the CDR3: TGTGCCAGTAGTATTAACAGCTACAATGAGCAGTTCTTC. Translated, it gives CASSINSYNEQFF.

The V gene is TRBV30, the J gene TRBJ1-1, with D unclear. V lost 5 bases to trimming and J lost 4 bases, with 23 bases between them. Germline V gene sequence: CDR1 GTSNPN, CDR2 SVGIG (reference sequence). The CDR3 spans 16 residues. The CDR3 region has the DNA TGTGCCTGGGGATTTCCCGACATCCCCGGGAGCACTGAAGCTTTCTTT. This codes for CAWGFPDIPGSTEAFF.

The genes are TRBV5-1 and TRBJ2-7, with D possibly TRBD1 on 5 matching bases. CDR1 and CDR2 (germline): SGHRS, YFSETQ. Trimming removed 0 bases at V and 5 bases at J, with 18 bases between. The CDR3 is made up of 16 amino acids. The CDR3, as DNA: TGCGCCAGCAGCTTGGGGTTAGGGCAGGGATCGGACGAGCAGTACTTC. It yields the protein CASSLGLGQGSDEQYF.

This sequence joins TRBV27 and TRBJ2-7; weak D call: TRBD2 (6 bases). The germline gives CDR1 MNHEY, CDR2 SMNVEV (reference sequence). V lost 3 bases to trimming and J lost 6 bases, with 15 bases between them. The CDR3 runs 14 residues. The chain's CDR3 is CASSFLGGSPEQYF. DNA for the CDR3: TGTGCCAGCAGTTTTTTGGGGGGATCTCCCGAGCAGTACTTC.

The rearrangement links TRBV7-6 to TRBJ2-3; 7 positions match TRBD1. This CDR3 comprises 15 residues. Trimming removed 5 bases from V and 4 bases from J; junction bases left unmatched: 9. CDR1 is SGHVS and CDR2 is FNYEAQ in the germline V gene. The CDR3 spells CASSPTGLPSDTQYF. CDR3 in DNA: TGTGCCAGCAGCCCGACAGGGTTACCCTCAGATACGCAGTATTTT.

This chain links TRBV30 with TRBJ1-1, with 8 bases fitting TRBD1. The V segment lost 0 bases and the J segment 4 bases; nucleotides outside the gene matches: 4. The CDR3 length is 14 residues. Germline-derived CDR1 and CDR2 are GTSNPN and SVGIG (reference sequence). The CDR3 region has the DNA TGTGCCTGGAGTGTATCAGGGGGCTCCACTGAAGCTTTCTTT. It yields the protein CAWSVSGGSTEAFF.

J is TRBJ1-1 and V is TRBV5-1; D is uncertain. The V gene lost 0 bases and the J gene lost 2 bases, with 8 bases spanning the gap. CDR1 SGHRS and CDR2 YFSETQ come from the germline V gene. This CDR3 region has 14 residues. The CDR3 DNA sequence: TGCGCCAGCAGCTTGGACAGCTCTAACACTGAAGCTTTCTTT. Translation: CASSLDSSNTEAFF.

The chain uses TRBV7-3 and TRBJ2-1, with TRBD1 matching over 7 bases. This CDR3 is 14 amino acids long. J lost 3 bases, V lost 5 bases, and 4 bases had no gene match. Germline-derived CDR1 and CDR2 are SGHTA and FQGTGA. The CDR3 loop reads CASSPGQSYNEQFF. CDR3 nucleotides: TGTGCCAGCAGCCCGGGACAGAGCTACAATGAGCAGTTCTTC.

This chain uses TRBV12-5 with TRBJ2-7; TRBD1 matches 8 bases. The V gene end was trimmed by 5 bases and the J gene end by 5 bases; junction bases not matched to a gene: 8. This CDR3 has 14 amino acids. CDR1 LGHNT and CDR2 FRNRAP come from the germline V gene. CDR3 coding DNA: TGTGCTAGTGGTAGATCCGGGACAGGCAACGAGCAGTACTTC. Translated, it gives CASGRSGTGNEQYF. The full variable domain, its missing parts supplied by reference TRBV12-5 and TRBJ2-7, is DARVTQTPRHKVTEMGQEVTMRCQPILGHNTVFWYRQTMMQGLELLAYFRNRAPLDDSGMPKDRFSAEMPDATLATLKIQPSEPRDSAVYFCASGRSGTGNEQYFGPGTRLTVT.

V and J are TRBV5-4 and TRBJ2-7; TRBD1 matches at 8 bases. The germline gives CDR1 SGHNT, CDR2 YYREEE (reference sequence). The CDR3 sequence is 15 residues long. Unmatched junction bases numbered 3, after V lost 1 base and J lost 0 bases. CDR3 nucleotides: TGTGCCAGCAGCTTGAGACAGGGGTACTCCTACGAGCAGTACTTC. This gives the protein CASSLRQGYSYEQYF.

The rearrangement uses TRBV4-1 and TRBJ2-7; 16 positions agree with TRBD2. J gave up 4 bases and V 3 bases, and 0 bases lay outside the gene matches. This CDR3 is built from 15 residues. Germline V gives CDR1 MGHRA, CDR2 YSYEKL. CDR3 sequence: CASSQGLAGGYEQYF. In nucleotides, the CDR3 is TGCGCCAGCAGCCAGGGACTAGCGGGGGGGTACGAGCAGTACTTC.

CDR3 in amino acids: CASTLPGQGRPTGELFF. The CDR3 DNA reads as TGTGCCAGCACCCTTCCGGGACAGGGCAGACCTACCGGGGAGCTGTTTTTT. V usage is TRBV2 and J usage is TRBJ2-2, with 9 bases identical to TRBD1. CDR1 is SNHLY, CDR2 FYNNEI, per germline. CDR3 length: 17 residues. The V and J ends lost 7 bases and 5 bases, in that order; junction bases with no gene match: 14.

V and J are TRBV7-9 and TRBJ2-7; 12 bases agree with TRBD2. Unmatched junction bases numbered 8, after V lost 8 bases and J lost 3 bases. This CDR3 contains 15 residues. CDR1 and CDR2 (germline): SEHNR, FQNEAQ (reference sequence). The CDR3 nucleotides read TGTGCCAGCCACCCTGGACTAGCGGGGATCTACGAGCAGTACTTC. This translates into CASHPGLAGIYEQYF.

The gene calls are TRBV2 and TRBJ2-7, with D possibly TRBD1 on 6 matching bases. V lost 5 bases and J 2 bases, leaving 13 bases between the germline ends. The CDR3 has 14 amino acids. CDR1 SNHLY and CDR2 FYNNEI come from the germline V gene. CDR3 nucleotides: TGTGCCAGCAGTAGAGGACAGAGAGCCTACGAGCAGTACTTC. It specifies CASSRGQRAYEQYF.

The chain has TRBV5-1 and TRBJ2-7; D remains unclear. V was cut by 0 bases and J by 3 bases, with 10 bases left in between. The germline gives CDR1 SGHRS, CDR2 YFSETQ. This CDR3 region has 14 residues. The CDR3 sequence: CASSLDVSRYEQYF. CDR3 DNA: TGCGCCAGCAGCTTGGATGTCAGTCGCTACGAGCAGTACTTC.

This chain connects TRBV19 to TRBJ1-2; tentative D call: TRBD1 (5 bases). CDR3 length: 16 residues. CDR1 and CDR2 (germline): LNHDA, SQIVND (reference sequence). The V end was cut by 3 bases, the J end by 10 bases, with 24 bases between. The DNA for the CDR3 is TGTGCCAGTAGTATCAGACAACAGGAGAAATTTCGGCCCTACACCTTC. It specifies CASSIRQQEKFRPYTF.

The chain has TRBV5-6 and TRBJ1-1; no clear D. This CDR3 region has 12 residues. V lost 4 bases to trimming and J lost 6 bases, with 10 bases between them. Germline V lookup: CDR1 SGHDT, CDR2 YYEEEE. CDR3: CASSPQQSEAFF. In DNA form, the CDR3 reads TGTGCCAGCAGCCCACAGCAATCTGAAGCTTTCTTT.

The chain is built from TRBV25-1 and TRBJ1-2; the match to TRBD1 covers 7 bases. Looked up from germline, CDR1 is MGHDK and CDR2 is SYGVNS. Trimming took 1 base from V and 4 from J; bases not matched to a gene: 15. This CDR3 comprises 18 residues. The CDR3: CASSEWTPTGPGSYGYTF. In DNA, the CDR3 is TGTGCCAGCAGTGAATGGACCCCGACAGGGCCGGGATCCTATGGCTACACCTTC.

The V and J genes are TRBV9 and TRBJ1-2; perhaps TRBD1 as D (6 bases). CDR3 size: 15 residues. The V gene's germline CDR1 is SGDLS and CDR2 YYNGEE. The V end lost 0 bases, the J end lost 2 bases, and 11 bases lay between the germline ends. The CDR3 DNA follows: TGTGCCAGCAGCGTAGGGCCGGGGACAAACTATGGCTACACCTTC. This encodes CASSVGPGTNYGYTF. The variable domain in full, with the rest retrieved from reference TRBV9 and TRBJ1-2, is DSGVTQTPKHLITATGQRVTLRCSPRSGDLSVYWYQQSLDQGLQFLIQYYNGEERAKGNILERFSAQQFPDLHSELNLSSLELGDSALYFCASSVGPGTNYGYTFGSGTRLTVV.

V gene TRBV27 combines with J gene TRBJ1-5; 9 bases are shared with TRBD1. This CDR3 region has 16 residues. Germline V CDR1 and CDR2: MNHEY, SMNVEV (reference sequence). Trimming removed 8 bases from V and 2 bases from J; junction bases left unmatched: 10. CDR3 nucleotide sequence: TGTGCCAGCGGTGAACAGGGGGCGCCTGGCAATCAGCCCCAGCATTTT. Translated: CASGEQGAPGNQPQHF.

This sequence joins TRBV5-4 and TRBJ1-1, with 9 bases lining up with TRBD1. This CDR3 comprises 14 residues. The V gene's germline CDR1 is SGHNT and CDR2 YYREEE (reference sequence). V shed 3 bases and J 3 bases; nucleotides not matched to a gene: 3. The CDR3 reads CASSWDREDTEAFF. As DNA, the CDR3 is TGTGCCAGCAGCTGGGACAGGGAGGACACTGAAGCTTTCTTT.

The V and J genes are TRBV6-7 and TRBJ1-5; TRBD1 matches at 8 bases. TRBV6-7 is assigned to the ORF class and has an uncertain function. The CDR3 runs 18 residues. V gave up 2 bases and J gave up 2 bases; unmatched junction bases: 11. DNA of the CDR3: TGTGCCAGCAGTTACACGGGACAGGTCCTTAAGGGCAATCAGCCCCAGCATTTT. This codes for CASSYTGQVLKGNQPQHF.

V usage is TRBV9 and J usage is TRBJ1-1, with D hard to call. Germline CDR1 reads SGDLS; CDR2 reads YYNGEE. CDR3 size: 14 residues. With 4 bases removed from V and 3 bases from J, the gap between germline ends came to 13 bases. The chain's CDR3 is CASSPRPGDTEAFF. In DNA form, the CDR3 reads TGTGCCAGCAGCCCCAGGCCAGGTGACACTGAAGCTTTCTTT.

The chain links TRBV5-1 to TRBJ1-5; 9 nucleotides line up with TRBD1. This CDR3 has 15 amino acids. From germline, CDR1 is SGHRS and CDR2 YFSETQ. The trim removed 4 bases at V and 4 bases at J, leaving 6 bases unmatched. The CDR3 here is CASSRTGEENQPQHF. The CDR3 nucleotides are TGCGCCAGCAGCCGGACAGGGGAGGAAAATCAGCCCCAGCATTTT. Looking up the rest from reference TRBV5-1 and TRBJ1-5 gives the full variable domain: KAGVTQTPRYLIKTRGQQVTLSCSPISGHRSVSWYQQTPGQGLQFLFEYFSETQRNKGNFPGRFSGRQFSNSRSEMNVSTLELGDSALYLCASSRTGEENQPQHFGDGTRLSIL.

This chain connects TRBV4-3 to TRBJ1-5; weak D call: TRBD1 (5 bases). The CDR3 has 17 residues. The germline V and J ends were trimmed by 1 base and 6 bases, with 19 bases remaining between them. Germline V gene sequence: CDR1 LGHNA, CDR2 YSLEER. In DNA, the CDR3 is TGCGCCAGCAGCCAAGTTAGGGCAGGGCGGGGTGGTCAGCCCCAGCATTTT. It is translated as CASSQVRAGRGGQPQHF.